This T cell receptor (beta chain) was documented in a study of shared clonotypes between healthy human individuals. The CDR3 has 13 amino acids. Germline V gene lookup returns CDR1 MNHEY and CDR2 SMNVEV (reference sequence). V shed 6 bases and J shed 5 bases, with 13 bases lying between them. TCRdb's copy holds only in-frame clones and misses some; the assay was immunoSEQ multiplex PCR. This repertoire shows 950,000 to 1,300,000 clones, more than 60% found once; its top ten account for roughly 1.5%. Sequenced material: memory CD4+ T cells sorted from blood. The subset was: CD45RA-negative fraction. The receptor comes from a man between 18 and 29 years old in good health. This rearrangement joins TRBV27 to TRBJ2-5; D could derive from TRBD1 or TRBD2 (5 bases each). The CDR3 reads CASRGPRRETQYF. Written as DNA, the CDR3 is TGTGCCAGCAGGGGACCAAGGCGGGAGACCCAGTACTTC.